One and the same sample provided the 3 T cell receptor beta chains below, sequenced in a study of blood T cell repertoires in COVID-19. TCRdb keeps only in-frame clones here, not all; method: immunoSEQ multiplex PCR. The sample has 240,000 or so clones; roughly 80% are singletons. Sequencing was performed on peripheral blood. The receptors originated from a woman older than 75 with acute or convalescent COVID-19.

The chain has TRBV29-1 and TRBJ1-1, with 12 nucleotides matching TRBD1. This CDR3 region has 13 residues. Per germline, CDR1 SQVTM and CDR2 ANQGSEA. Losses at the gene ends were 8 bases for V and 10 bases for J; bases not matched to a gene: 11. CDR3 residues: CSSKLGQGASAFF. The DNA of the CDR3 is TGCAGCTCCAAGTTGGGACAGGGGGCTTCAGCTTTCTTT.

This chain's CDR3 is CAISPKLGVPGNTIYF. The CDR3 DNA reads TGTGCCATCAGTCCCAAGTTAGGGGTACCTGGAAACACCATATATTTT. The gene calls are TRBV10-3 and TRBJ1-3, with D perhaps matching TRBD1 (5 bases). CDR1 ENHRY and CDR2 SYGVKD come from the germline V gene. V dropped 5 bases and J dropped 2 bases, with 16 bases sitting between them. CDR3 length: 16 amino acids.

This clone is a singleton in its sample. This chain's CDR3 is CASSLGARGTEAFF. Here the CDR3 DNA reads TGTGCCAGCAGCTTGGGGGCCCGGGGGACTGAAGCTTTCTTT. V usage is TRBV5-6 and J usage is TRBJ1-1; D possibly corresponds to TRBD1 (5 bases). Germline CDR1 reads SGHDT; CDR2 reads YYEEEE. With 0 bases removed from V and 5 bases from J, the gap between germline ends came to 11 bases. The CDR3 extends over 14 amino acids.